The 32 T cell receptor beta chains presented below share a single source sample, sequenced in a study of response to subunit inactivated influenza vaccine. TCRdb reanalysed the RT-PCR reads using MiXCR and keeps one entry per CDR3 protein. Here the sample spans fewer than 550,000 distinct CDR3 sequences, about 25% being singletons. The material was CD4+ T cells sorted from PBMCs, obtained 5 days after vaccination. The receptors here all came from a man in his fifties who received an inactivated influenza vaccine.

This clonotype was seen many times. The V call is TRBV20-1, the J call TRBJ1-2; a weak D match, TRBD1 (5 bases). V lost 3 bases and J 9 bases, leaving 20 bases between the germline ends. The CDR3 sequence is 14 residues long. CDR1 and CDR2 (germline): DFQATT, SNEGSKA (reference sequence). CDR3 amino acids: CSASQGLVADSYTF. The CDR3 DNA follows: TGCAGTGCTAGTCAGGGATTAGTTGCGGACAGCTACACCTTC.

CDR3 DNA sequence: TGTGCCAGCAGCTTAAGGCAGGGTATGCAGGGGGCCAACGTCCTGACTTTC. Protein sequence: CASSLRQGMQGANVLTF. The chain links TRBV7-2 to TRBJ2-6, with TRBD1 as a possible D gene (5 bases). This CDR3 spans 17 amino acids. CDR1 is SGHTA and CDR2 is FQGNSA in the germline V gene. Deletions cut 2 bases from V and 4 bases from J, with 15 bases between.

The gene calls are TRBV12-3 or TRBV12-4 and TRBJ2-5, with TRBD1 as a possible D gene (5 bases). The CDR3 has 12 amino acids. Trimming cost V 7 bases and J 13 bases, with 19 bases left between them. Here the CDR3 reads CASKTMQGKLYF. For the CDR3, the DNA is TGTGCCAGCAAAACCATGCAGGGTAAATTGTACTTC.

CDR3 bases: TGTGCCAGCAGACCCTCCCTGTGGACAGGGAAGACCCAGTACTTC. Amino acid sequence: CASRPSLWTGKTQYF. The genes are TRBV6-1 and TRBJ2-5, with 8 bases aligning to TRBD1. V lost 6 bases and J lost 6; bases outside the gene matches: 12. Germline V gene data show CDR1 as MNHNS and CDR2 as SASEGT. This CDR3 spans 15 amino acids.

The CDR3 is CASTWTSGNEQFF. For the CDR3, the DNA is TGTGCCAGCACCTGGACTAGCGGGAATGAGCAGTTCTTC. J is TRBJ2-1 and V is TRBV5-6; 11 positions match TRBD2. Per germline, CDR1 SGHDT and CDR2 YYEEEE. With 6 bases clipped from V and 7 bases from J, the junction kept 3 bases outside the gene matches. This CDR3 region has 13 residues.

This clonotype has only a few counts. The chain employs TRBV20-1 and TRBJ2-3, with D perhaps matching TRBD1 or TRBD2 (6 bases each). V shed 6 bases and J shed 3 bases, with 16 bases lying between them. Looked up from germline, CDR1 is DFQATT and CDR2 is SNEGSKA (reference sequence). The CDR3 extends over 14 amino acids. CDR3 nucleotide sequence: TGCAGTGCCCCACCCGGGGGCCGAACAGATACGCAGTATTTT. It encodes CSAPPGGRTDTQYF.

The genes are TRBV25-1 and TRBJ2-3; D unclear. This CDR3 has 13 amino acids. Per germline, CDR1 MGHDK and CDR2 SYGVNS. V gave up 1 base and J gave up 2 bases, with 4 bases separating them. CDR3 region: CASSEFPTDTQYF. The CDR3 coding sequence is TGTGCCAGCAGTGAATTTCCCACAGATACGCAGTATTTT.

CDR3: CAISRDFIGQGRTEAFF. In DNA form, the CDR3 reads TGTGCCATCAGTAGGGACTTCATCGGACAGGGAAGGACTGAAGCTTTCTTT. The J gene is TRBJ1-1, the V gene TRBV10-3, with 8 positions matching TRBD1. CDR3 length: 17 amino acids. Germline V gives CDR1 ENHRY, CDR2 SYGVKD. After removal of 5 bases from V and 5 bases from J, the junction contained 16 bases not matched to a gene.

This chain connects TRBV20-1 to TRBJ2-1; 10 nucleotides match TRBD2. Germline CDR1 is DFQATT and CDR2 is SNEGSKA (reference sequence). Germline trimming cut 6 bases from V and 7 bases from J; bases unmatched to any gene: 6. The CDR3 sequence is 13 residues long. This CDR3 is CSALAGAENEQFF. In DNA, the CDR3 is TGCAGTGCCCTAGCGGGAGCTGAGAATGAGCAGTTCTTC.

The chain uses TRBV18 and TRBJ1-5; D not resolved. CDR1 and CDR2 (germline): KGHSH, LQKENI. V lost 3 bases and J lost 0, with 9 bases in between. The CDR3 contains 15 residues. As DNA, the CDR3 is TGTGCCAGCTCACCTGCAAGAGTTAGCAATCAGCCCCAGCATTTT. Its protein is CASSPARVSNQPQHF.

This clonotype came up a few times. This chain uses TRBV20-1 with TRBJ2-2, with 11 bases lining up with TRBD2. Germline values: CDR1 DFQATT, CDR2 SNEGSKA (reference sequence). V was clipped by 4 bases and J by 2 bases; unmatched bases: 6. The CDR3 is 16 residues long. CDR3 sequence (DNA): TGCAGTGCTATGGGACTAGCGGCCCTTAACACCGGGGAGCTGTTTTTT. It yields the protein CSAMGLAALNTGELFF.

V usage is TRBV28 and J usage is TRBJ1-5, with D unresolved. CDR3 length equals 15 residues. The V gene lost 0 bases and the J gene lost 0 bases, with 6 bases spanning the gap. Germline lookup yields CDR1 MDHEN and CDR2 SYDVKM. The DNA for the CDR3 is TGTGCCAGCAGTTTATGGGCCGCTAGCAATCAGCCCCAGCATTTT. It codes for CASSLWAASNQPQHF.

The DNA for the CDR3 is TGCATCTTCGAGGGGCACACTGAAGCTTTCTTT. This codes for CIFEGHTEAFF. The genes are TRBV20-1 and TRBJ1-1, with a weak D call TRBD1 (5 bases). CDR1 DFQATT and CDR2 SNEGSKA come from the germline V gene (reference sequence). The length of the CDR3 is 11 residues.

The V and J genes are TRBV24-1 and TRBJ2-3; 7 bases match TRBD2. V gave up 3 bases and J gave up 4 bases; unmatched junction bases: 9. This CDR3 contains 16 residues. CDR1 KGHDR and CDR2 SFDVKD come from the germline V gene. The CDR3 reads CATSDVGRGSADTQYF. The CDR3, as DNA: TGTGCCACCAGTGATGTGGGCCGCGGGAGTGCAGATACGCAGTATTTT.

The genes are TRBV11-2 and TRBJ1-3, with D unresolved. CDR3 length equals 14 residues. Germline assignment: CDR1 SGHAT and CDR2 FQNNGV. Trimming cost V 4 bases and J 9 bases, with 16 bases left between them. CDR3 bases: TGTGCCAGCAGCTCACCGGGGATTGTGACCACCATATATTTT. Translating it yields CASSSPGIVTTIYF.

The gene calls are TRBV4-3 and TRBJ2-5; D uncertain. V shed 6 bases and J shed 2 bases, with 10 bases lying between them. There are 13 residues in the CDR3. Germline-derived CDR1 and CDR2 are LGHNA and YSLEER. Here the CDR3 DNA reads TGCGCCAGCAGTTCTTCTAGACAAGAGACCCAGTACTTC. This sequence encodes CASSSSRQETQYF.

The chain recombines TRBV5-1 with TRBJ2-2, with TRBD2 as a possible D gene (7 bases). Germline assignment: CDR1 SGHRS and CDR2 YFSETQ. The CDR3 extends over 15 amino acids. V was pared by 4 bases and J by 2 bases, with 12 bases between. The CDR3 protein is CASSAGGPNTGELFF. The CDR3 bases are TGCGCCAGCAGCGCCGGGGGGCCAAACACCGGGGAGCTGTTTTTT. The full variable domain, with the rest looked up from reference TRBV5-1 and TRBJ2-2, is KAGVTQTPRYLIKTRGQQVTLSCSPISGHRSVSWYQQTPGQGLQFLFEYFSETQRNKGNFPGRFSGRQFSNSRSEMNVSTLELGDSALYLCASSAGGPNTGELFFGEGSRLTVL.

In its sample, this clonotype was seen a few times. V gene TRBV18 combines with J gene TRBJ2-2; D not certain. Trimming took 0 bases from V and 2 from J, leaving 13 bases between them. The CDR3 length is 17 residues. Germline CDR1 KGHSH, CDR2 LQKENI. The CDR3 nucleotides read TGTGCCAGCTCACCACCCAGCCTGATATCAAACACCGGGGAGCTGTTTTTT. Encoded protein: CASSPPSLISNTGELFF. The full variable domain, with the rest looked up from reference TRBV18 and TRBJ2-2, is NAGVMQNPRHLVRRRGQEARLRCSPMKGHSHVYWYRQLPEEGLKFMVYLQKENIIDESGMPKERFSAEFPKEGPSILRIQQVVRGDSAAYFCASSPPSLISNTGELFFGEGSRLTVL.

CDR3 DNA sequence: TGCAGCGCTGTAGCAGGGGGCTTGGAGACCCAGTACTTC. Encoded protein: CSAVAGGLETQYF. The chain recombines TRBV29-1 with TRBJ2-5, with 8 bases aligning to TRBD1. V was pared by 7 bases and J by 5 bases, with 9 bases of the junction left unmatched. Germline loops: CDR1 SQVTM, CDR2 ANQGSEA. The length of the CDR3 is 13 residues.

V usage is TRBV5-1 and J usage is TRBJ2-2, with D possibly being TRBD2 (6 bases). The germline V gene has CDR1 SGHRS and CDR2 YFSETQ. The CDR3 is made up of 17 amino acids. Deletions cut 3 bases from V and 2 bases from J, with 17 bases between. The CDR3 DNA reads as TGCGCCAGCAGCTCCGTCCTAGCGCTCCTTAACACCGGGGAGCTGTTTTTT. Protein product: CASSSVLALLNTGELFF.

This clonotype was observed a few times. J is TRBJ1-6 and V is TRBV6-2 or TRBV6-3; D may be TRBD1 (5 bases). Trimming removed 1 base at V and 7 bases at J, with 5 bases between. The CDR3 consists of 13 residues. Germline-derived CDR1 and CDR2 are MNHEY and SVGEGT. CDR3 protein: CASSYWGNSPLHF. In DNA, the CDR3 is TGTGCCAGCAGTTACTGGGGCAATTCACCCCTCCACTTT.

DNA of the CDR3: TGCGCCAGCAGCCAAGAAACAGGGGGCGGTGGTTCACCCCTCCACTTT. It translates to CASSQETGGGGSPLHF. The V call is TRBV4-3, the J call TRBJ1-6; 9 bases map to TRBD1. Germline lookup yields CDR1 LGHNA and CDR2 YSLEER. With V trimmed by 0 bases and J by 9 bases, 6 bases remained unmatched. The CDR3 covers 16 residues.

This clonotype showed up just a few times. V gene TRBV7-6 combines with J gene TRBJ1-5; TRBD1 is a possible D gene (5 bases). The V gene's germline CDR1 is SGHVS and CDR2 FNYEAQ. V was shortened by 1 base and J by 6 bases, with 13 bases between the two germline ends. This CDR3 is 15 amino acids long. The CDR3 nucleotides read TGTGCCAGCAGCTTAGGGCCGCAGGGCGGTCAGCCCCAGCATTTT. It encodes CASSLGPQGGQPQHF.

A few counts support this clonotype. The rearrangement links TRBV11-2 to TRBJ2-1, with 9 positions matching TRBD2. The trim removed 5 bases at V and 4 bases at J, leaving 15 bases unmatched. Looked up from germline, CDR1 is SGHAT and CDR2 is FQNNGV. This CDR3 comprises 18 residues. The CDR3 DNA reads as TGTGCCAGCAGCCGACCTACGGTGGCGGGGGGGAATTACAATGAGCAGTTCTTC. Amino acid sequence: CASSRPTVAGGNYNEQFF.

This clonotype was detected only a few times. The chain recombines TRBV7-6 with TRBJ1-1, with 8 bases identical to TRBD1. CDR1 is SGHVS and CDR2 is FNYEAQ in the germline V gene. The CDR3 is 14 amino acids. Germline trimming cut 3 bases from V and 3 bases from J; bases unmatched to any gene: 3. The chain's CDR3 is CASSFPTGDTEAFF. CDR3 sequence (DNA): TGTGCCAGCAGCTTCCCGACAGGGGACACTGAAGCTTTCTTT.

The chain combines TRBV19 with TRBJ2-1; 11 positions match TRBD2. J was trimmed by 8 bases and V by 5 bases; bases with no gene match: 5. The CDR3 loop spans 14 amino acids. In germline, CDR1 is LNHDA, CDR2 SQIVND (reference sequence). The CDR3 protein is CASSFSGRAYEQFF. Here the CDR3 DNA reads TGTGCCAGTAGTTTTAGCGGGAGGGCCTATGAGCAGTTCTTC.

This clonotype was counted only a few times. The J gene is TRBJ1-5, the V gene TRBV15; TRBD1 is a possible D gene (6 bases). The germline V and J ends were trimmed by 7 bases and 2 bases, with 15 bases remaining between them. Per the germline V gene, CDR1 is LNHNV and CDR2 is YYDKDF (reference sequence). The CDR3 totals 15 residues. The CDR3 DNA sequence: TGTGCCACCAAATCGGGCAGGGGAGGCAATCAGCCCCAGCATTTT. This sequence encodes CATKSGRGGNQPQHF.

This clonotype has only a few counts. This sequence joins TRBV5-1 and TRBJ2-6; D is possibly TRBD1 (6 bases). The ends were cut back, 1 base at V and 3 bases at J, with 20 bases in the middle. This CDR3 spans 19 amino acids. CDR1 and CDR2 from the germline V gene are SGHRS and YFSETQ. The CDR3 coding sequence is TGCGCCAGCAGCTTGCATTCGACAGGAGCCGGAATTGGGGCCAACGTCCTGACTTTC. It translates to CASSLHSTGAGIGANVLTF. The whole variable domain, remainder taken from reference TRBV5-1 and TRBJ2-6, is KAGVTQTPRYLIKTRGQQVTLSCSPISGHRSVSWYQQTPGQGLQFLFEYFSETQRNKGNFPGRFSGRQFSNSRSEMNVSTLELGDSALYLCASSLHSTGAGIGANVLTFGAGSRLTVL.

The CDR3 coding sequence is TGTGCCAGCAGCCAGGGACAGGGGGATACCACTGAAGCTTTCTTT. This translates into CASSQGQGDTTEAFF. J is TRBJ1-1 and V is TRBV6-1, with 11 positions matching TRBD1. The CDR3 is made up of 15 amino acids. V was clipped by 6 bases and J by 4 bases; unmatched bases: 7. From germline, CDR1 is MNHNS and CDR2 SASEGT.

This clonotype was observed a few times. The chain couples TRBV5-1 to TRBJ2-1; D might be TRBD1 or TRBD2, each matching 5 bases. The CDR3 extends over 13 amino acids. Germline V gene lookup returns CDR1 SGHRS and CDR2 YFSETQ. V gave up 0 bases and J gave up 7 bases, with 8 bases separating them. This CDR3 reads CASSLGGKNEQFF. As DNA, the CDR3 is TGCGCCAGCAGCTTGGGGGGGAAAAATGAGCAGTTCTTC.

This clonotype occurred a few times. This chain links TRBV28 with TRBJ2-1; maybe TRBD1 (6 bases). Germline V gene lookup returns CDR1 MDHEN and CDR2 SYDVKM. The CDR3 runs to 16 residues. V lost 4 bases, J lost 1 base, and 14 bases lay in between. CDR3 in amino acids: CASSSSQGISYNEQFF. The CDR3 coding sequence is TGTGCCAGCAGTTCCTCTCAGGGGATTTCCTACAATGAGCAGTTCTTC.

J is TRBJ1-6 and V is TRBV6-2 or TRBV6-3, with unresolved D. The V end was cut by 5 bases, the J end by 9 bases, with 20 bases between. Germline-derived CDR1 and CDR2 are MNHEY and SVGEGT. CDR3 size: 16 residues. CDR3 sequence (DNA): TGTGCCAGCAGTCCTAAGGGTGCTCTCTTGGGTTCACCCCTCCACTTT. Translated: CASSPKGALLGSPLHF.